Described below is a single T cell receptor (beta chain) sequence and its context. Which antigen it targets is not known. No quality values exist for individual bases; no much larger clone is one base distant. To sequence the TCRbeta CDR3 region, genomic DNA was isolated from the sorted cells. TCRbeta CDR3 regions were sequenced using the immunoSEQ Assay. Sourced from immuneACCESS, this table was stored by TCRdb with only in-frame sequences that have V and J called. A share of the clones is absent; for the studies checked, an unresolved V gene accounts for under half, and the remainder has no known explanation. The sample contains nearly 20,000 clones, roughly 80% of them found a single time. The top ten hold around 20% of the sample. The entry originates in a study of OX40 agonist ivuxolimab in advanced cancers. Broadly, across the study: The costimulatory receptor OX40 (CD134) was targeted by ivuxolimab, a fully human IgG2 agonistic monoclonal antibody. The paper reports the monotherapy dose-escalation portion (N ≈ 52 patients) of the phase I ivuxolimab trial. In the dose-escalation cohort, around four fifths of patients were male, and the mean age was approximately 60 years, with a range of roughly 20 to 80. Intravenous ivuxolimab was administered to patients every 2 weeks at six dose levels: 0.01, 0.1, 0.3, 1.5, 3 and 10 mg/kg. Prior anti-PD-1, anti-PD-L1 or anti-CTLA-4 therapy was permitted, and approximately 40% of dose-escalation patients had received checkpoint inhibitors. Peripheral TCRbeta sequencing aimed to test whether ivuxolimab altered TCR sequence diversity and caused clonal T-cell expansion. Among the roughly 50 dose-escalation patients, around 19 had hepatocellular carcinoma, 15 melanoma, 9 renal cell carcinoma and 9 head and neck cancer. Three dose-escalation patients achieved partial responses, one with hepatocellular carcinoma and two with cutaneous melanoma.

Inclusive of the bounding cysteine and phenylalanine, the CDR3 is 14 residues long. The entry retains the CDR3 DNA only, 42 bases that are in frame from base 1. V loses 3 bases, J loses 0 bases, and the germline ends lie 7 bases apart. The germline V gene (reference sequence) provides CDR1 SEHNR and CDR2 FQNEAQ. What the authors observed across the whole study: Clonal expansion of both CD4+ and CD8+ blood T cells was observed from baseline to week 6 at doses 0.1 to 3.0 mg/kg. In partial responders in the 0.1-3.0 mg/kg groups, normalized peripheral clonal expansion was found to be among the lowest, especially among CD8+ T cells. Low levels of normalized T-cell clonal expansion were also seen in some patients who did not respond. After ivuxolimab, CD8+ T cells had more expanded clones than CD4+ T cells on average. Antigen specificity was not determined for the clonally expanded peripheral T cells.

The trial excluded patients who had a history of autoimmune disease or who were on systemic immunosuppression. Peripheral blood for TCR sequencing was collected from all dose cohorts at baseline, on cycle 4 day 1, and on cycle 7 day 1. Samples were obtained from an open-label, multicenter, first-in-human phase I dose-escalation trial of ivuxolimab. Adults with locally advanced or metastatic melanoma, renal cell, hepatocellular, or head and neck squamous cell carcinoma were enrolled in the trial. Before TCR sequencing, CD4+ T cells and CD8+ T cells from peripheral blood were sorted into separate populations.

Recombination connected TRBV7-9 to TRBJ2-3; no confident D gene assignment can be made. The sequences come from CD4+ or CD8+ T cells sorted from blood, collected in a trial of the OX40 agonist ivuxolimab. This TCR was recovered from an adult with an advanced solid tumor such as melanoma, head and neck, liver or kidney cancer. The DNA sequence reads TGTGCCAGCAGCTTGGTTCCCAGCACAGATACGCAGTATTTT. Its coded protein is CASSLVPSTDTQYF. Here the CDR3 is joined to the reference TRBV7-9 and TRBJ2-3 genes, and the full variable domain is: DTGVSQNPRHKITKRGQNVTFRCDPISEHNRLYWYRQTLGQGPEFLTYFQNEAQLEKSRLLSDRFSAERPKGSFSTLEIQRTEQGDSAMYLCASSLVPSTDTQYFGPGTRLTVL.